The clone carrying this T cell receptor (beta chain) appeared a few times. Its target is not known. This entry belongs to a study of T cell responses to AZD1222 COVID-19 vaccine. Findings and caveats of the study: Researchers report vaccine-associated CD4 TCRs spanning spike, with dominance at 160-218 and 743-854. Females outnumbered males among donors, who were mostly white British; clonal diversity was possibly underestimated.

Measured with immunoSEQ multiplex PCR; TCRdb has only the in-frame clones, and not every one. In the table there are approximately 110,000 clones, roughly 87% of which are singletons. The sample was peripheral blood, taken on day 0 of AZD1222 vaccination. This TCR came from an adult in good health.

The CDR3 DNA sequence: TGCAGCGTTGAAGTCTTCGGAAGCTATGGCTACACCTTC. This sequence encodes CSVEVFGSYGYTF. The chain joins TRBV29-1 to TRBJ1-2, with D unresolved. The CDR3 has 13 residues. V lost 1 base and J lost 4, with 10 bases in between. The V gene's germline CDR1 is SQVTM and CDR2 ANQGSEA.